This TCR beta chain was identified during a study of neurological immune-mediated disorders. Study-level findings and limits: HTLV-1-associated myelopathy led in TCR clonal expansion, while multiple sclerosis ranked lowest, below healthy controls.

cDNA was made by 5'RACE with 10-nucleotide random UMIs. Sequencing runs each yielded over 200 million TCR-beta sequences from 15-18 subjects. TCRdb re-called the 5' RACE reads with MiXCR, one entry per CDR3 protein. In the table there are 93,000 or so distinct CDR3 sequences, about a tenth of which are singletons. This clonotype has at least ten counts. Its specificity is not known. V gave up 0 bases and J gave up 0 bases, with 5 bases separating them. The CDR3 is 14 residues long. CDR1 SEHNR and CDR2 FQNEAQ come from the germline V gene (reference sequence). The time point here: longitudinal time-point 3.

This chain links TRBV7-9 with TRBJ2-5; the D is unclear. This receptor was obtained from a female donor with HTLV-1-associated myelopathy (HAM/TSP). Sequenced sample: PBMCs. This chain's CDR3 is CASSLARYQETQYF. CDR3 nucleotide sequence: TGTGCCAGCAGCTTAGCTAGGTACCAAGAGACCCAGTACTTC.